This T cell receptor (beta chain) is from a study of blood T cell repertoires in COVID-19 (dated by TCRdb to 2019 to 2021). Regarding the research as a whole: Samples from collaborators originated in the United States, Italy and Spain and spanned both the acute and convalescent phases of COVID-19. Samples came from the ongoing ImmuneRACE study (first 160 participants) plus 1,254 subjects from 6 global collaborators. Nearly every sample came with metadata listing a de-identified subject ID, COVID-19 status, age in years and sex. Deeply sampled blood TCRbeta repertoires from subjects exposed to, actively infected with, or recovered from COVID-19 were included in the dataset. Where available, HLA class I and class II types were obtained from metadata supplied by the sample provider rather than from assay-based typing. The repertoires were released in a freely available public database intended as a resource for research on the immune response to SARS-CoV-2. The material from the prospective study consisted of cDNA or gDNA derived from T cells, B-cell-depleted T cells, or PBMCs. Broad study findings and their caveats: How much clinical and demographic metadata was included differed by source and by participant, and the metadata was provided uncurated.

TCRbeta CDR3 regions were amplified from genomic DNA by means of the immunoSEQ Assay, a bias-controlled multiplex PCR. The authors processed their data as follows. The number of nucleated cells in each sample was estimated by amplification of reference gene primers within the assay. To quantify the absolute abundance of each unique TCRbeta CDR3 rearrangement, sequence reads were collapsed and filtered. For each sample, productive Simpson clonality was calculated as the square root of Simpson's diversity index over productive rearrangements. TCRdb stores this immuneACCESS table with in-frame sequences only. Part of the clones is absent; in the studies checked, under half of the shortfall reflects unresolved V genes, and no reason is known for the rest. The V and J calls and clone size come from that table; D and trimming were worked out from the DNA. The sample yields approximately 250,000 clones; roughly 90% were counted once. 10% to 15% of the sample goes to the ten largest clones.

The CDR3 goes from the cysteine to the phenylalanine over 15 residues. The only DNA kept is the CDR3, 45 bases in frame from the first base. V has 4 bases trimmed and J has 0 bases trimmed; junction bases matching no gene number 3. CDR1 SGDLS and CDR2 YYNGEE are derived from the germline V gene. In Seattle, one collaborating source enrolled patients while the infection was active and tracked those patients longitudinally over the course of disease. The collaborating institutions used their own protocols to collect whole blood in K2EDTA tubes. For TCRbeta analysis, collaborator samples were shipped as frozen whole blood, as isolated PBMCs, or as DNA extracted from either sample type. Regarding this clone: This clone's antigen is unknown. Base qualities are not recorded, but no much larger clone differs from it by a single base.

This TCR was sampled from a woman between 70 and 85 years old with COVID-19, enrolled during active disease. The sequence joins TRBV9 to TRBJ1-5, with 8 bases aligning to TRBD1. Sequences were obtained from peripheral blood. The CDR3 protein: CASSLTGDSNQPQHF. The sequenced DNA: TGTGCCAGCAGCCTGACAGGGGATAGCAATCAGCCCCAGCATTTT.